These 21 T cell receptor beta chains came from one sample sequenced in a study of cytomegalovirus exposure and HLA in healthy donors. It was with 60 Vbeta and 13 Jbeta primers that the PCR ran. Sequencing was performed with immunoSEQ multiplex PCR; in TCRdb, only in-frame clones are kept and a portion is missing. Among approximately 110,000 clones listed, 70% to 85% were seen once. Input material: PBMCs. These receptors came from a woman aged 40 to 49 in good health and CMV-seropositive.

The rearrangement joins TRBV19 to TRBJ1-5, with 12 bases matching TRBD1. Germline V gene data show CDR1 as LNHDA and CDR2 as SQIVND (reference sequence). This CDR3 contains 16 residues. The J segment lost 7 bases and the V segment lost 5 bases, leaving 9 bases of the junction unmatched. The CDR3 loop reads CASSARDRGRGQPQHF. The CDR3 region has the DNA TGTGCCAGTAGTGCCCGGGACAGGGGGCGCGGACAGCCCCAGCATTTT.

J is TRBJ2-7 and V is TRBV5-1; 7 bases agree with TRBD1. CDR3 length: 15 residues. CDR1 is SGHRS and CDR2 is YFSETQ in the germline V gene. V lost 0 bases and J lost 4; bases outside the gene matches: 7. As DNA, the CDR3 is TGCGCCAGCAGCTTGGCCGCGACAGGGCCTTACGAGCAGTACTTC. Its translation is CASSLAATGPYEQYF. Full variable domain (remainder filled in from reference TRBV5-1 and TRBJ2-7): KAGVTQTPRYLIKTRGQQVTLSCSPISGHRSVSWYQQTPGQGLQFLFEYFSETQRNKGNFPGRFSGRQFSNSRSEMNVSTLELGDSALYLCASSLAATGPYEQYFGPGTRLTVT.

A word on this clone: A junction end diverges from the germline sequence, so it may reflect a read error. The genes are TRBV7-2 and TRBJ2-3; possibly TRBD2 for D (5 bases). Germline CDR1 is SGHTA and CDR2 is FQGNSA. The CDR3 covers 14 residues. The CDR3 region has the DNA TGTGCCAGCAGCGTAGCTAGTGAGCGGGATACGCAGTATTTT. Protein sequence: CASSVASERDTQYF. Supplemented by reference TRBV7-2 and TRBJ2-3, the full variable domain reads GAGVSQSPSNKVTEKGKDVELRCDPISGHTALYWYRQSLGQGLEFLIYFQGNSAPDKSGLPSDRFSAERTGGSVSTLTIQRTQQEDSAVYLCASSVASERDTQYFGPGTRLTVL.

The table lists this clone with a count of one. This chain uses TRBV6-1 with TRBJ2-5, with 8 positions matching TRBD2. The ends lost 2 bases at V and 5 bases at J; junction bases unmatched: 10. Germline assignment: CDR1 MNHNS and CDR2 SASEGT. The CDR3 has 16 residues. In DNA form, the CDR3 reads TGTGCCAGCAGTGAAAGGCAAGCGGGAGTCAGGGAGACCCAGTACTTC. Its protein is CASSERQAGVRETQYF.

V gene TRBV4-1 combines with J gene TRBJ2-7, with a possible D match to TRBD1 (5 bases). The CDR3 consists of 16 residues. Germline-derived CDR1 and CDR2 are MGHRA and YSYEKL. The ends were cut back, 0 bases at V and 1 base at J, with 13 bases in the middle. The CDR3 DNA sequence: TGCGCCAGCAGCCAAGATCGACAGATTATATCCTACGAGCAGTACTTC. Amino acids: CASSQDRQIISYEQYF.

The chain joins TRBV7-2 to TRBJ1-2; 7 positions match TRBD1. V gave up 4 bases and J gave up 7 bases; unmatched junction bases: 6. Per germline, CDR1 SGHTA and CDR2 FQGNSA. The CDR3 extends over 13 amino acids. CDR3 nucleotide sequence: TGTGCCAGCAGCTCCCGGACAGGATCTGGCTACACCTTC. Its translation: CASSSRTGSGYTF.

The V gene is TRBV13, the J gene TRBJ1-1, with a weak D call TRBD1 (6 bases). Looked up from germline, CDR1 is PRHDT and CDR2 is FYEKMQ (reference sequence). The V gene lost 0 bases and the J gene lost 4 bases, with 12 bases spanning the gap. This CDR3 is built from 15 residues. CDR3 sequence (DNA): TGTGCCAGCAGCTTAGGGGGAAGAGGGGGCACTGAAGCTTTCTTT. It is translated as CASSLGGRGGTEAFF.

This chain links TRBV19 with TRBJ2-5; 7 bases agree with TRBD1. The CDR3 contains 15 residues. Per the germline V gene, CDR1 is LNHDA and CDR2 is SQIVND (reference sequence). V shed 1 base and J 4 bases; nucleotides not matched to a gene: 6. The CDR3 protein is CASSIAYRGRETQYF. The CDR3 nucleotides are TGTGCCAGTAGTATAGCTTACAGGGGCCGAGAGACCCAGTACTTC. The entire variable domain, with the rest obtained from reference TRBV19 and TRBJ2-5, is as follows: DGGITQSPKYLFRKEGQNVTLSCEQNLNHDAMYWYRQDPGQGLRLIYYSQIVNDFQKGDIAEGYSVSREKKESFPLTVTSAQKNPTAFYLCASSIAYRGRETQYFGPGTRLLVL.

This clone was picked up one time. V usage is TRBV6-6 and J usage is TRBJ1-1; a weak D match, TRBD1 (6 bases). CDR1 is MNHNY, CDR2 SVGAGI, per germline (reference sequence). Trimming took off 6 bases at V and 7 bases at J, with 9 bases between the two ends. This CDR3 has 11 amino acids. The CDR3 DNA reads TGTGCCAGCAGAGACAGGAGTGAAGCTTTCTTT. As protein: CASRDRSEAFF.

The genes are TRBV4-1 and TRBJ2-1, with 13 bases fitting TRBD2. This CDR3 spans 14 amino acids. The germline V gene has CDR1 MGHRA and CDR2 YSYEKL. V shed 3 bases, J shed 9 bases, and the junction held 2 bases outside the gene matches. The CDR3 region is CASSQGTSGTEQFF. CDR3 nucleotides: TGCGCCAGCAGCCAGGGGACTAGCGGGACTGAGCAGTTCTTC.

The chain links TRBV6-1 to TRBJ1-2, with a tentative D call TRBD1 (6 bases). V was trimmed by 7 bases and J by 4 bases, leaving 10 bases between them. CDR1 and CDR2 from the germline V gene are MNHNS and SASEGT. CDR3 length: 12 residues. The CDR3 reads CASTLGAYGYTF. In DNA, the CDR3 is TGTGCCAGCACCTTGGGGGCCTATGGCTACACCTTC.

This clone was detected only a few times. The same CDR3 is also encoded by other DNA sequences in this sample. The chain joins TRBV2 to TRBJ2-5, with a tentative D call TRBD2 (6 bases). V gave up 6 bases and J gave up 2 bases, with 10 bases separating them. Germline lookup yields CDR1 SNHLY and CDR2 FYNNEI. The length of the CDR3 is 13 residues. The CDR3 protein is CASSRDFQETQYF. In nucleotides, the CDR3 is TGTGCCAGCAGCCGGGACTTTCAAGAGACCCAGTACTTC. The full variable domain, with the rest looked up from reference TRBV2 and TRBJ2-5, is EPEVTQTPSHQVTQMGQEVILRCVPISNHLYFYWYRQILGQKVEFLVSFYNNEISEKSEIFDDQFSVERPDGSNFTLKIRSTKLEDSAMYFCASSRDFQETQYFGPGTRLLVL.

This clone is a singleton in its sample. The gene calls are TRBV5-6 and TRBJ2-1; a weak D match, TRBD2 (6 bases). V lost 2 bases and J lost 5, with 8 bases in between. CDR1 and CDR2 (germline): SGHDT, YYEEEE. The CDR3 runs 13 residues. CDR3: CASSFGGNNEQFF. As DNA, the CDR3 is TGTGCCAGCAGCTTTGGGGGGAACAATGAGCAGTTCTTC.

The CDR3 is CASSLGSSGEQYF. In DNA, the CDR3 is TGTGCCAGCAGCTTAGGGAGTAGTGGCGAGCAGTACTTC. The chain recombines TRBV7-9 with TRBJ2-7; D uncertain. V was pared by 1 base and J by 6 bases, with 10 bases between. Germline values: CDR1 SEHNR, CDR2 FQNEAQ (reference sequence). The CDR3 is 13 residues long. Full variable domain (remainder filled in from reference TRBV7-9 and TRBJ2-7): DTGVSQNPRHKITKRGQNVTFRCDPISEHNRLYWYRQTLGQGPEFLTYFQNEAQLEKSRLLSDRFSAERPKGSFSTLEIQRTEQGDSAMYLCASSLGSSGEQYFGPGTRLTVT.

The chain couples TRBV4-1 to TRBJ1-5, with D possibly being TRBD1 (5 bases). Deletions cut 0 bases from V and 2 bases from J, with 11 bases between. Germline V gene data show CDR1 as MGHRA and CDR2 as YSYEKL. The CDR3 is 16 amino acids. CDR3 amino acids: CASSQEVGEGNQPQHF. In DNA form, the CDR3 reads TGCGCCAGCAGCCAAGAGGTAGGGGAGGGCAATCAGCCCCAGCATTTT.

This rearrangement joins TRBV28 to TRBJ1-1; 8 positions agree with TRBD1. V gave up 5 bases and J gave up 10 bases; unmatched junction bases: 6. The germline V gene encodes CDR1 MDHEN and CDR2 SYDVKM. There are 12 residues in the CDR3. CDR3 nucleotide sequence: TGTGCCAGCAGTCGGACAGGGTTTGGAGCTTTCTTT. Amino acid sequence: CASSRTGFGAFF.

The chain is built from TRBV27 and TRBJ2-1; 7 nucleotides align to TRBD2. CDR1 MNHEY and CDR2 SMNVEV come from the germline V gene (reference sequence). Trimming removed 3 bases from V and 12 bases from J; junction bases left unmatched: 2. The CDR3 length is 11 residues. In DNA, the CDR3 is TGTGCCAGCAGTTTGGGCGGGAGGCAGTTCTTC. This encodes CASSLGGRQFF.

For the CDR3, the DNA is TGTGCCAGTAGTATTCGGGACAGGGGAGCTGGGGCCAACGTCCTGACTTTC. This translates into CASSIRDRGAGANVLTF. The chain couples TRBV19 to TRBJ2-6; 10 nucleotides match TRBD1. Germline values: CDR1 LNHDA, CDR2 SQIVND (reference sequence). CDR3 size: 17 residues. J was trimmed by 2 bases and V by 3 bases; bases with no gene match: 4.

The CDR3 DNA sequence: TGTGCCAGCAGCTACCGGGACAGGCCGGTCGGTCACGTCCTGACTTTC. Encoded protein: CASSYRDRPVGHVLTF. This chain connects TRBV6-5 to TRBJ2-6, with 8 bases identical to TRBD1. The germline gives CDR1 MNHEY, CDR2 SVGAGI. The J segment lost 11 bases and the V segment lost 6 bases, leaving 15 bases of the junction unmatched. This CDR3 is 16 amino acids long.

This chain links TRBV29-1 with TRBJ2-1; 10 bases are a match to TRBD2. The V gene's germline CDR1 is SQVTM and CDR2 ANQGSEA. The CDR3 length is 14 residues. Trimming removed 2 bases from V and 6 bases from J; junction bases left unmatched: 4. The CDR3 reads CSVEPSGSPNEQFF. CDR3 coding DNA: TGCAGCGTTGAACCTAGCGGGAGTCCCAATGAGCAGTTCTTC.

The chain employs TRBV21-1 and TRBJ2-7; the D call of TRBD1 is as the table states it, not checked on the DNA. TRBV21-1 is deemed a pseudogene. The CDR3 covers 16 residues. The CDR3 region has the DNA TGTGCCAGCAGCTACCCCGCCGGGACAGGGGCCTACGAGCAGTACTTC. This encodes CASSYPAGTGAYEQYF.